The sequence of this T cell receptor (beta chain) was determined in a study of blood T cell repertoires in COVID-19 (dated by TCRdb to the early 2020s). Broadly, across the study: Collaborator samples came from the United States, Italy and Spain and covered acute and convalescent phases of COVID-19. The repertoires were released in a freely available public database meant as a resource for research on the immune response to SARS-CoV-2. Nearly every sample came with metadata listing a de-identified subject ID, COVID-19 status, age in years and sex. The samples were drawn from two sources: the first 160 participants of the ongoing ImmuneRACE study, and 950 to 1,500 subjects contributed by 6 global collaborators. Where available, HLA class I and class II types were obtained from metadata supplied by the sample provider rather than from assay-based typing. The prospective study material was composed of cDNA or gDNA derived from T cells, B-cell-depleted T cells, or PBMCs. Subjects who had been exposed to COVID-19, were actively infected with it, or had recovered from it provided the deeply sampled blood TCRbeta repertoires that made up the dataset.

As regards this clone: Which antigen it targets is not known. One base away there is no much larger clone; base qualities are not given.

The germline V gene provides CDR1 SNHLY and CDR2 FYNNEI. Inclusive of the bounding cysteine and phenylalanine, the CDR3 is 17 residues long. This entry keeps only the CDR3 DNA: 51 bases, framed from base 1. The germline ends are 22 bases apart after V is trimmed by 6 bases and J by 2 bases. The immunoSEQ Assay, a bias-controlled multiplex PCR, was used to amplify TCRbeta CDR3 regions from genomic DNA. In the authors' own workflow: Nucleated cell counts per sample were estimated from amplification of reference gene primers within the assay. To quantify the absolute abundance of each unique TCRbeta CDR3 rearrangement, sequence reads were collapsed and filtered. For each sample, productive Simpson clonality was calculated as the square root of Simpson's diversity index across productive rearrangements. Held by TCRdb, this immuneACCESS table contains in-frame sequences only and omits some clones. Under half of the omission traces to an unresolved V gene where checked; the cause of the rest is unknown. V and J calls and clone size are given by that table; D and trimming were obtained from the DNA. This sample is represented by 350,000 to 400,000 clones; approximately 86% of them were singletons. The ten largest make up just over 7% of the sample.

On the study overall, not on this receptor specifically: The amount of clinical and demographic metadata varied by source and participant and was provided uncurated.

One collaborating source in Seattle enrolled patients during active infection and followed them longitudinally through the course of disease. Collaborating institutions collected whole blood in K2EDTA tubes following their own protocols. For TCRbeta analysis, collaborators shipped samples as frozen whole blood, isolated PBMCs, or DNA extracted from either of those sample types. The sequence derives from a woman in her fifties or sixties with COVID-19, enrolled during active disease. Sequencing used peripheral blood. The sequence joins TRBV2 to TRBJ2-5, and possibly TRBD1, on 6 matching bases. The CDR3: CASSTSDEGDIQETQYF. The nucleotide sequence is given as TGTGCCAGCAGCACAAGTGACGAGGGGGATATACAAGAGACCCAGTACTTC.